This is a list of T cell receptor beta chains from one sample in a study of molecular identifiers for immune sequencing clone quantification. One entry per CDR3 protein results from TCRdb running MiXCR on the PCR reads. This sample yields approximately 97,000 distinct CDR3 sequences, of which 24% are seen a single time; 0.85% to 1% belongs to the top ten. Sequenced sample: naive CD8+ T cells from blood, with Jurkat cell RNA spiked in. Receptors originate from a human donor in good health. Some libraries in this study had Jurkat cell RNA spiked in. Both conserved end residues are part of each CDR3. A D gene is named only where the DNA matches it firmly. Expanded clones are given a class, and other clones once, few, many or no size at all.

v_gene	j_gene	d_gene	abundance	CDR3nt	CDR3aa
TRBV19	TRBJ1-5	-	many	TGTGCCAGTAGTATTGGGGGTCAGCCCCAGCATTTT	CASSIGGQPQHF
TRBV4-3	TRBJ2-4	TRBD1	-	TGCGCCAGCAGCCCGGGACAGCGCTCCTACGCGCCGTACTTC	CASSPGQRSYAPYF
TRBV27	TRBJ1-5	-	-	TGTGCCAGCAGTTTTTACGACTCGGATATCCAGCATTTT	CASSFYDSDIQHF
TRBV6-5	TRBJ1-5	-	few	TGTGCCAGCAGTTCCTCAGGGAATAGCAATCAGCCCCAGCATTTT	CASSSSGNSNQPQHF
TRBV4-1	TRBJ2-5	-	many	TGCGCCAGCAGCCCAAGGAAGGTGGGGCCAGAGACCCAGTACTTC	CASSPRKVGPETQYF
TRBV4-1	TRBJ2-2	-	many	TGCGCCAGCAGCCAAGTCCGGGAAGCCACCGGGGAGCTGTTTTTT	CASSQVREATGELFF
TRBV20-1	TRBJ2-3	TRBD1	many	TGCAGTGCTCGAGGCTGGACAGGGAGCACAGATACGCAGTATTTT	CSARGWTGSTDTQYF
TRBV30	TRBJ2-7	-	many	TGTGCCTGGAGTGTAGGGGCCTCACCCTACGAGCAGTACTTC	CAWSVGASPYEQYF
TRBV6-2/TRBV6-3	TRBJ2-3	TRBD2	-	TGTGCCAGCAGTTACGGGACTAGAGGAGGGCTAAGCACAGATACGCAGTATTTT	CASSYGTRGGLSTDTQYF
TRBV4-3	TRBJ2-1	TRBD2	few	TGCGCCAGCAGCCAAGAGTCTAGCGGGAGGAGCAATGAGCAGTTCTTC	CASSQESSGRSNEQFF
TRBV20-1	TRBJ2-3	TRBD2	many	TGCAGTGCTAGATCGGCGGGAGAGGTTACGGATACGCAGTATTTT	CSARSAGEVTDTQYF
TRBV11-2	TRBJ2-1	TRBD2	many	TGTGCCAGCAGCTTATCCGGGACTATAGGTGAGCAGTTCTTC	CASSLSGTIGEQFF
TRBV7-9	TRBJ1-1	-	-	TGTGCCAGCAGCGCAACTACCGGGGAGCCTGAAGCTTTCTTT	CASSATTGEPEAFF
TRBV19	TRBJ1-4	-	many	TGTGCCAGTAGCCGCGCATCAACTAATGAAAAACTGTTTTTT	CASSRASTNEKLFF
TRBV20-1	TRBJ2-7	-	many	TGCAGTGCTAGAGGGGTCCTTACAGGGATCTACGAGCAGTACTTC	CSARGVLTGIYEQYF
TRBV4-2	TRBJ1-2	-	many	TGTGCCAGCAGCCAAGAAGGGAGCGCGGGGCTGAGTTACACCTTC	CASSQEGSAGLSYTF
TRBV20-1	TRBJ2-1	TRBD2	-	TGCAGTGCTAGGCCAGCGGGAGTGTACAATGAGCAGTTCTTC	CSARPAGVYNEQFF
TRBV7-9	TRBJ2-7	-	-	TGTGCCAGCAGCCCCATGACTTACGAGCAGTACTTC	CASSPMTYEQYF
TRBV7-9	TRBJ1-5	-	many	TGTGCCAGCAGTCGGACCGATCTTAATCAGCCCCAGCATTTT	CASSRTDLNQPQHF
TRBV5-5	TRBJ1-1	-	many	TGTGCCAGCAGCTGGACCTTGACAGATCAAGCTTTCTTT	CASSWTLTDQAFF
TRBV2	TRBJ2-7	TRBD1	many	TGTGCCAGCCCCATCCACAGGGGTATGGGGGACGAGCAGTACTTC	CASPIHRGMGDEQYF
TRBV7-2	TRBJ1-5	-	-	TGTGCCAGCAGCTTAGTATTGTTTAGCAATCCGCCCCCGCATTTT	CASSLVLFSNPPPHF
TRBV19	TRBJ1-1	-	-	TGTGCCACCGACCTGGGCATGAACACTGAAGCTTTCTTT	CATDLGMNTEAFF
TRBV28	TRBJ2-7	-	many	TGTGCCAGCACCCGGGGTGGGTACGAGCAGTACTTC	CASTRGGYEQYF
TRBV19	TRBJ1-5	-	many	TGTGCCAGTAGACAGAAACACCTGAATCAGCCCCAGCATTTT	CASRQKHLNQPQHF
TRBV5-1	TRBJ2-1	-	-	TGCGCCAGCAGCTTGCGCTATTTTAACTACAATGAGCAGTTCTTC	CASSLRYFNYNEQFF
TRBV12-3/TRBV12-4	TRBJ2-1	TRBD2	few	TGTGCCAGCAGTCTAGCGGGGGTAAGCTCCTACAATGAGCAGTTCTTC	CASSLAGVSSYNEQFF
TRBV14	TRBJ2-5	-	many	TGTGCCAGCAGCCATACCCGGAGACAGGAGGGGAAGACCCAGTACTTC	CASSHTRRQEGKTQYF
TRBV20-1	TRBJ1-4	-	many	TGCAGTGCTTTGGAGGAAAAACTGTTTTTT	CSALEEKLFF
TRBV4-1	TRBJ1-2	-	-	TGCGCCAGCAGCCAAGATAGTAGGGGGACGTACTCTGGCTACACCTTC	CASSQDSRGTYSGYTF
TRBV4-1	TRBJ2-3	-	many	TGCGCCAGCAGCCAAGTATCGGGGGGCCGCCGCATGACAGATACGCAGTATTTT	CASSQVSGGRRMTDTQYF
TRBV7-9	TRBJ2-7	TRBD2	many	TGTGCCAGCAGCCCGGGACTAGCGGGCGACTACGAGCAGTACTTC	CASSPGLAGDYEQYF
TRBV5-5	TRBJ1-1	-	-	TGTGCCAGCAGCTTCGGGCAGAGCACTGGAGCTTTCTTC	CASSFGQSTGAFF
TRBV28	TRBJ2-7	-	many	TGTGCCAGCAGCTTAGTTATTTACGAGCAGTACTTC	CASSLVIYEQYF
TRBV29-1	TRBJ1-1	-	many	TGCAGCGTTGAGGCCAACACTGAAGCTTTCTTT	CSVEANTEAFF
TRBV19	TRBJ2-1	-	once	TGTGCCAGTAGTATAGCAGGTGATGGCTCCTACAATGAGCAGTTCTTC	CASSIAGDGSYNEQFF
TRBV6-2/TRBV6-3	TRBJ2-7	-	-	TGTGCCAGCACCTTGGGCTACGCGCAGTACTTC	CASTLGYAQYF
TRBV11-2	TRBJ2-3	-	many	TGTGCCAGCAGCCACGGGGTATTCGGGTCGACAGATACGCAGTATTTT	CASSHGVFGSTDTQYF
TRBV29-1	TRBJ2-7	TRBD2	once	TGCAGCGTTGAAGATTGGGGCCGCCCGGGGGGTGCGCATTACTTC	CSVEDWGRPGGAHYF
TRBV29-1	TRBJ2-7	-	medium-sized	TGCAGCGTTGAATTTTTACCGCCAGGCCGCTCCTACGAGCAGTACTTC	CSVEFLPPGRSYEQYF
TRBV4-3	TRBJ1-1	-	many	TGCGCCAGCAGCCAAGTAGGCGGTGAAGCTTTCTTT	CASSQVGGEAFF
TRBV27	TRBJ2-7	-	many	TGTGCCAGCAGTTTACAGGGTAGGTCCTACGAGCAGTACTTC	CASSLQGRSYEQYF
TRBV12-5	TRBJ2-3	-	many	TGTGCTAGTGGTTTGGGGGTTTCGGGTACGCAGTATTTT	CASGLGVSGTQYF
TRBV27	TRBJ2-3	TRBD2	many	TGTGCCAGCAGTTTATTGGGTAGCGGGAGGCACACAGATACGCAGTATTTT	CASSLLGSGRHTDTQYF
TRBV7-9	TRBJ2-2	TRBD2	many	TGTGCCAGCAGCTACGGACTAGCGGGAATCACCGGGGAGCTGTTTTTT	CASSYGLAGITGELFF
TRBV6-5	TRBJ2-7	TRBD1	-	TGTGCCAGCAGTTACTTACCGGGACAGGGGGACCCCGCGCAGTACTTC	CASSYLPGQGDPAQYF
TRBV6-5	TRBJ2-3	TRBD2	-	TGTACCAGCAGTTACGGGACTAGCGGGGGCCGGGGATTAGATACGCAGTATTTT	CTSSYGTSGGRGLDTQYF
TRBV6-2/TRBV6-3	TRBJ1-5	-	many	TGTGCCAGCAGTTACGGGGAGAGCAATCAGCCCCAGCATTTT	CASSYGESNQPQHF
TRBV28	TRBJ2-5	-	-	TGTGCCAGCAGTTTTGCCCTGATGCACCAAGCGCCCCAGTCCTTC	CASSFALMHQAPQSF
TRBV4-1	TRBJ2-7	-	many	TGCGCCAGCAGCCACGTTCCCGGGGGACAGCGCGAGCAGTACTTC	CASSHVPGGQREQYF
TRBV2	TRBJ1-2	-	few	TGTGCCAGCACTCCCCAGCCAGGGACCTTTATCTATGGCTACACCTTC	CASTPQPGTFIYGYTF
TRBV11-2	TRBJ2-7	-	few	TGTGCCAGCAGCCTATCCGCCGGGCCAGCGGCGACATTTCCTGGCGAGCAGTACTTC	CASSLSAGPAATFPGEQYF
TRBV6-2/TRBV6-3	TRBJ2-3	TRBD1	-	TGTGTCAGCAGTTTGCGGGACAGGTTCATAGGTACGCAGTATTTT	CVSSLRDRFIGTQYF
TRBV27	TRBJ1-1	-	many	TGTGCCAGCAGTTTATCCGCCAGGGGAGGGACTGAAGCTTTCTTT	CASSLSARGGTEAFF
TRBV7-7	TRBJ2-3	-	many	TGTGCTAGCAGTAATTTAGGTGCAGATACGCAGTATTTT	CASSNLGADTQYF